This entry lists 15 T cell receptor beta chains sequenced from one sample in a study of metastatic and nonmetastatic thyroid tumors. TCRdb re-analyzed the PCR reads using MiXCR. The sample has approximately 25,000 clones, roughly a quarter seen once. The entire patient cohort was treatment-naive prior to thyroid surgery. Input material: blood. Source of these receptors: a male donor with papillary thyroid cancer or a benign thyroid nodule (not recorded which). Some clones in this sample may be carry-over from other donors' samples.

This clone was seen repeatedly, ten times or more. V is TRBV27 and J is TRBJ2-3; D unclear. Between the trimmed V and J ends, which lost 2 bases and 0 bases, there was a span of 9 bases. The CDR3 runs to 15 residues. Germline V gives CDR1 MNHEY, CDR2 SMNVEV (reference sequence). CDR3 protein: CASSLVQSSTDTQYF. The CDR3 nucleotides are TGTGCCAGCAGTTTAGTACAGTCTAGCACAGATACGCAGTATTTT.

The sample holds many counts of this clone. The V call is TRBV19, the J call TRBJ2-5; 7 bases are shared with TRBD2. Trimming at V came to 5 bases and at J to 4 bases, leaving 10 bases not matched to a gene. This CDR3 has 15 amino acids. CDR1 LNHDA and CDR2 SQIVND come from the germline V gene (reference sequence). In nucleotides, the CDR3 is TGTGCCAGTAGTCCACGACTAGCATCGCGAGAGACCCAGTACTTC. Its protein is CASSPRLASRETQYF.

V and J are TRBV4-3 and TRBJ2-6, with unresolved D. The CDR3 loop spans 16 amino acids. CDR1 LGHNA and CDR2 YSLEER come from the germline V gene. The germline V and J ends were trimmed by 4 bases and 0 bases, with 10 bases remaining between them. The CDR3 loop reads CASSPNGDSGANVLTF. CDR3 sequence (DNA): TGCGCCAGCAGCCCTAATGGGGACTCTGGGGCCAACGTCCTGACTTTC.

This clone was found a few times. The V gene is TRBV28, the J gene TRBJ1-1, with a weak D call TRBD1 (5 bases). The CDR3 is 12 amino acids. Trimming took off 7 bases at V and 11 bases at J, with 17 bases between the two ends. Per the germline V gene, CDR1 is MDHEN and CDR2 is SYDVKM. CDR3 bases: TGTGCCAGCACCGCCCCACCCCGGGGGGCTTTCTTT. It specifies CASTAPPRGAFF. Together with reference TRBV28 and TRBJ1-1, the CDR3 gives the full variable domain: DVKVTQSSRYLVKRTGEKVFLECVQDMDHENMFWYRQDPGLGLRLIYFSYDVKMKEKGDIPEGYSVSREKKERFSLILESASTNQTSMYLCASTAPPRGAFFGQGTRLTVV.

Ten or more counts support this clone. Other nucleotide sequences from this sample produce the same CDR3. CDR3 nucleotide sequence: TGTGCCAGCTCCCAAGAACTTGCTGGCTACACCTTC. The encoded protein is CASSQELAGYTF. J is TRBJ1-2 and V is TRBV18; D is unresolved. The V and J ends lost 6 bases and 7 bases respectively, with 12 bases between them. The germline V gene encodes CDR1 KGHSH and CDR2 LQKENI. CDR3 size: 12 residues.

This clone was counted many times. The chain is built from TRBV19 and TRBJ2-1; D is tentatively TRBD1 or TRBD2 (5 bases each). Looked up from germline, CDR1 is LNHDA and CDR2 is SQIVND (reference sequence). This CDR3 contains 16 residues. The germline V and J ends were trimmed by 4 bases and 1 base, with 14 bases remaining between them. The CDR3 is CASSTHRSGSYNEQFF. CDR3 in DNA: TGTGCCAGTAGTACACACAGGTCGGGATCCTACAATGAGCAGTTCTTC.

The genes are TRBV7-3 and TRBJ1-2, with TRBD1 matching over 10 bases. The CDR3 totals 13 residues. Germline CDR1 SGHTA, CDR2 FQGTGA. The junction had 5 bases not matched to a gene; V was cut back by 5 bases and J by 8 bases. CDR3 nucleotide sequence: TGTGCCAGCAGCCCCGGGACAGGGGTCGGCTACACCTTC. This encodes CASSPGTGVGYTF.

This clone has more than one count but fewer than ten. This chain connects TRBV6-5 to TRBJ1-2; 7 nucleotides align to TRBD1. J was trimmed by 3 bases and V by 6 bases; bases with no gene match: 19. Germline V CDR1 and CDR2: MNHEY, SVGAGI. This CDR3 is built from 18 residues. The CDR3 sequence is CASRTGTDVRGGDYGYTF. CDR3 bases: TGTGCCAGCAGAACTGGGACAGACGTGCGGGGCGGCGACTATGGCTACACCTTC.

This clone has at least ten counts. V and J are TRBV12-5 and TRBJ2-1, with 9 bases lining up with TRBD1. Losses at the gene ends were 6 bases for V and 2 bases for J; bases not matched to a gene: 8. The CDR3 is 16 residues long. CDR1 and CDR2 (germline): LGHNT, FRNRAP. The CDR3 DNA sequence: TGTGCTAGTGGAACGAACAGGGGGCTCCCCTACAATGAGCAGTTCTTC. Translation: CASGTNRGLPYNEQFF.

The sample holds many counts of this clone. The CDR3 sequence is CASSQRPRDTQYF. As DNA, the CDR3 is TGTGCCAGCAGCCAGCGCCCCAGGGACACGCAGTATTTT. The V and J genes are TRBV7-2 and TRBJ2-3; D could derive from TRBD1 or TRBD2 (5 bases each). V lost 5 bases, J lost 9 bases, and 15 bases lay in between. CDR3 length equals 13 residues. CDR1 and CDR2 from the germline V gene are SGHTA and FQGNSA.

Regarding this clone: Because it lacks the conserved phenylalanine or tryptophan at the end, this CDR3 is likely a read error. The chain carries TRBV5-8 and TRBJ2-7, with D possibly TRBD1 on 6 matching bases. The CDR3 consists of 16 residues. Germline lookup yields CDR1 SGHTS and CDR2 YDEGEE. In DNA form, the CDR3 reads TGTGACAGCAGCAGTATAGGACAGTCCCTAACCTACGAGCAGTACTGC. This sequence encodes CDSSSIGQSLTYEQYC.

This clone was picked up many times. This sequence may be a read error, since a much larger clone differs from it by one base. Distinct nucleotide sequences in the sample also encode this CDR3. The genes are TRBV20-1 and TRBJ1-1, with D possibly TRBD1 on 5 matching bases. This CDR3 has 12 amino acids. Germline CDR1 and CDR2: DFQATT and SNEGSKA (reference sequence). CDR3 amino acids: CSARDVGTEAFF. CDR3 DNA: TGCAGTGCTAGAGATGTGGGGACTGAAGCCTTCTTT.

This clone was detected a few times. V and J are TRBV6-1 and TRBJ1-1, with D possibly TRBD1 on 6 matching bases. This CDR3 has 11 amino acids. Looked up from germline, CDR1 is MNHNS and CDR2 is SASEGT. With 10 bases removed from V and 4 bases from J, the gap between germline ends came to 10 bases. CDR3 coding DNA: TGTGCCACCAGGGGATTCACTGAAGCTTTCTTT. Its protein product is CATRGFTEAFF.

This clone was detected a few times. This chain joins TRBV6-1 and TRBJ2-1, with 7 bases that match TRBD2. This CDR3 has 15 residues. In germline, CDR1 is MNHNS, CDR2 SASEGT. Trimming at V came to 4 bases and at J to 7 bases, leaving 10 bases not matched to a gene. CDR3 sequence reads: CASSVMAGGGNEQFF. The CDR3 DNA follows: TGTGCCAGCAGTGTTATGGCTGGGGGGGGAAATGAGCAGTTCTTC.

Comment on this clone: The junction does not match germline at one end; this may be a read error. In nucleotides, the CDR3 is TGTGCCAGCAGCACTGGGATTAGCGGATACACCGTGGAGCTGTTTTTT. Protein: CASSTGISGYTVELFF. The rearrangement uses TRBV11-1 and TRBJ2-2; a possible D gene is TRBD2 (6 bases). Germline-derived CDR1 and CDR2 are SGHAT and FQDESV (reference sequence). This CDR3 has 16 residues.